A selection of T cell receptor beta chains follows, all from one sample in a study of somatic mutations in cytotoxic T cells in rheumatoid arthritis. TCRdb's table, derived via immunoSEQ multiplex PCR, lists solely in-frame clones and lacks some. The data show fewer than 25,000 clones, approximately 67% seen once. Sequenced: CD8+ T cells sorted from blood. These receptor sequences come from an adult with rheumatoid arthritis. CDR3s include the opening cysteine and the closing phenylalanine or tryptophan. The D gene is left open where the match is weak. Where a row states a size, it is once, few, many or the class of an expanded clone; other rows omit it.

V	J	D	size	CDR3	DNA
TRBV27	TRBJ1-5	-	-	CASSPSPGQNQPQHF	TGTGCCAGCAGTCCGTCACCGGGTCAGAATCAGCCCCAGCATTTT
TRBV7-9	TRBJ2-7	-	-	CASSLAGDHEQYF	TGTGCCAGCAGCTTAGCTGGGGACCACGAGCAGTACTTC
TRBV7-8	TRBJ2-3	TRBD2	few	CASSSRGGYADTQYF	TGTGCCAGCAGCTCTCGGGGGGGTTACGCAGATACGCAGTATTTT
TRBV30	TRBJ2-5	-	-	CAWSVPPGKQETQYF	TGTGCCTGGAGTGTACCTCCCGGAAAACAAGAGACCCAGTACTTC
TRBV7-8	TRBJ1-4	TRBD1	-	CASSLVPRQGAANEKLFF	TGTGCCAGCAGCTTAGTGCCCCGACAGGGGGCGGCTAATGAAAAACTGTTTTTT
TRBV7-9	TRBJ1-4	TRBD1	-	CASSPRTGGWPNEKLFF	TGTGCCAGCAGCCCACGGACAGGGGGATGGCCTAATGAAAAACTGTTTTTT
TRBV9	TRBJ2-3	-	few	CASSVSRDFANTQYF	TGTGCCAGCAGCGTCAGCCGGGACTTTGCAAATACGCAGTATTTT
TRBV6-5	TRBJ1-1	-	-	CASSYGVMAEAFF	TGTGCCAGCAGTTACGGAGTAATGGCTGAAGCTTTCTTT
TRBV2	TRBJ1-1	TRBD1	-	CASSEAENRGPEAFF	TGTGCCAGCAGTGAAGCGGAAAACAGGGGGCCTGAAGCTTTCTTT
TRBV5-8	TRBJ2-7	TRBD2	-	CASSLHRDYLAYEQYF	TGTGCCAGCAGCCTCCACCGGGACTATCTGGCCTACGAGCAGTACTTC
TRBV28	TRBJ2-1	TRBD1	-	CASSRDSYNEQFF	TGTGCCAGCAGTAGGGACAGTTACAATGAGCAGTTCTTC
TRBV27	TRBJ2-7	-	few	CASSPRRDSSYEQYF	TGTGCCAGCAGTCCACGCCGGGACTCTAGTTACGAGCAGTACTTC
TRBV11-2	TRBJ1-1	-	-	CASSLGTSTEAFF	TGTGCCAGCAGCTTAGGTACCTCCACTGAAGCTTTCTTT
TRBV20-1	TRBJ2-1	-	-	CSARVNEQFF	TGCAGTGCTAGGGTCAATGAGCAGTTCTTC
TRBV27	TRBJ1-5	-	-	CASSLGSNQPQHF	TGTGCCAGCAGTTTGGGGAGCAATCAGCCCCAGCATTTT
TRBV7-9	TRBJ2-5	-	few	CASASTETQYF	TGTGCCAGCGCTAGCACGGAGACCCAGTACTTC
TRBV6-1	TRBJ1-1	-	-	CASSLGQLEAFF	TGTGCCAGCAGCTTAGGCCAGCTGGAAGCTTTCTTT
TRBV7-6	TRBJ2-1	-	-	CASSLDPSGDEQFF	TGTGCCAGCAGCTTAGACCCCTCTGGGGATGAGCAGTTCTTC
TRBV4-3	TRBJ1-4	TRBD1	-	CASSQDADRASEKLFF	TGCGCCAGCAGCCAAGATGCGGACAGGGCCTCTGAAAAACTGTTTTTT
TRBV6-6	TRBJ2-1	TRBD2	once	CASSLAGGPNEQFF	TGTGCCAGCAGTCTAGCGGGGGGGCCCAATGAGCAGTTCTTC
TRBV27	TRBJ2-3	-	once	CASSLLPASTDTQYF	TGTGCCAGCAGTCTACTTCCCGCTTCAACAGATACGCAGTATTTT
TRBV4-1	TRBJ1-6	-	-	CASSQDSAGSPLHF	TGCGCCAGCAGCCAAGATTCGGCTGGGTCACCCCTCCACTTT
TRBV10-3	TRBJ1-1	TRBD1	once	CAISGTGTGETEAFF	TGTGCCATCAGTGGGACCGGGACAGGTGAAACTGAAGCTTTCTTT
TRBV11-2	TRBJ1-6	-	-	CASSPRGYNSPLHF	TGTGCCAGCAGCCCCCGGGGTTATAATTCACCCCTCCACTTT
TRBV10-3	TRBJ2-7	-	-	CAISDPTGLGEQYF	TGTGCCATCAGTGACCCGACGGGTTTGGGCGAGCAGTACTTC
TRBV10-1	TRBJ1-1	-	few	CASSDQARRAFF	TGCGCCAGCAGTGACCAAGCCAGGCGTGCTTTCTTT
TRBV19	TRBJ2-5	-	-	CASSPSETLQETQYF	TGTGCCAGTAGCCCGTCGGAGACACTACAAGAGACCCAGTACTTC